Listed here is a single T cell receptor (beta chain). The data belong to a study of blood T cell repertoires in COVID-19. As for the study in general: Italy, Spain and the United States were the sources of the convalescent and acute COVID-19 samples. Sources were T cells, B-cell-depleted T cells, or PBMCs; the material itself was cDNA or gDNA.

Sequencing was performed with immunoSEQ multiplex PCR; in TCRdb, only in-frame clones are kept and a portion is missing. The sample includes 100,000 to 150,000 clones, around four fifths of them seen just once. The V and J ends lost 2 bases and 6 bases respectively, with 14 bases between them. This CDR3 spans 15 amino acids. Germline loops: CDR1 SGHTA, CDR2 FQGNSA. The receptor comes from a man older than 75 with COVID-19, enrolled during active disease. This chain links TRBV7-2 with TRBJ2-1; D possibly corresponds to TRBD1 (5 bases). The sample taken for sequencing was peripheral blood. CDR3 residues: CASSLWWGPGNEQFF. The CDR3 DNA reads as TGTGCCAGCAGCTTATGGTGGGGCCCGGGCAATGAGCAGTTCTTC.